Only one count was recorded for the clone carrying this T cell receptor (beta chain). Its specificity is not known. V shed 3 bases, J shed 4 bases, and the junction held 5 bases outside the gene matches. The CDR3 runs to 15 residues. From germline, CDR1 is MDHEN and CDR2 SYDVKM. This entry is derived from a study of cytomegalovirus exposure and HLA in healthy donors. Overall study findings and caveats: Follow-up analysis later connected one missense variant in DCLRE1C with trimming of TCR beta V- and J-genes. Presence/absence analysis assumed near-uniform sequencing depth across donors.

The PCR employed 60 Vbeta primers together with 13 Jbeta primers. Clones were sequenced by immunoSEQ multiplex PCR, and TCRdb holds only the in-frame ones, with some missing. The repertoire holds approximately 170,000 clones, with around three quarters as singletons. This chain joins TRBV28 and TRBJ1-5; 8 bases match TRBD1. Sequencing input: PBMCs. The clonotype was recovered from a man in his forties in good health and CMV-seronegative. The CDR3 region has the DNA TGTGCCAGCAGTTTCCACAGACAGGGGAATCAGCCCCAGCATTTT. Translated, it gives CASSFHRQGNQPQHF.